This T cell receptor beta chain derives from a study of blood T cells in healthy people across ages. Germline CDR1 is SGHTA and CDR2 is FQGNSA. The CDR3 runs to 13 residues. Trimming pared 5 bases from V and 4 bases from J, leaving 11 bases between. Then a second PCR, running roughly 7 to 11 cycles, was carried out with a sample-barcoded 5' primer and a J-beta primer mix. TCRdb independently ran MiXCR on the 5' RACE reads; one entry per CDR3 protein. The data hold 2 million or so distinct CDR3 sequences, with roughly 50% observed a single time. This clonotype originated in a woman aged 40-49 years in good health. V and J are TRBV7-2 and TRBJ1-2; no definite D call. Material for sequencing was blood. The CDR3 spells CASSRAGTYGYTF. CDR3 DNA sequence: TGTGCCAGCAGCCGCGCAGGTACCTATGGCTACACCTTC.